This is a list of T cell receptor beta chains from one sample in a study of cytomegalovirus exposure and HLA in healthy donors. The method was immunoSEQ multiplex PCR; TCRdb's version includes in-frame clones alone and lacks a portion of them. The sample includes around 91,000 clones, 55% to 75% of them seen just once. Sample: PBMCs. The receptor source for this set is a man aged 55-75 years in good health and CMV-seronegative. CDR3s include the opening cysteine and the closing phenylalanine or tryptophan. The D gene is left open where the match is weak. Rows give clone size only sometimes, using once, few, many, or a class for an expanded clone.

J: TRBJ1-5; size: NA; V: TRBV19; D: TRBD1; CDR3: CASSSDRVQPQHF; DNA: TGTGCCAGTAGTAGTGACAGGGTCCAGCCCCAGCATTTT
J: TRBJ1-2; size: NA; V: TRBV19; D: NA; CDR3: CASSGRANGYTF; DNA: TGTGCCAGTAGTGGCAGGGCTAATGGCTACACCTTC
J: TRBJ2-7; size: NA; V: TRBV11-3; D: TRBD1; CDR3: CASSPGTGGDEQYF; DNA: TGTGCCAGCAGCCCCGGGACAGGGGGCGACGAGCAGTACTTC
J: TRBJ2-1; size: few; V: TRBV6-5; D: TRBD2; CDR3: CASSYSLLAGGRQFF; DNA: TGTGCCAGCAGTTACTCCCTTCTTGCGGGAGGGCGGCAGTTCTTC
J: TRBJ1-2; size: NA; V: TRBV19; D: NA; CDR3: CASSFGPRGGYTF; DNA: TGTGCCAGTAGTTTCGGACCCCGGGGGGGCTACACCTTC
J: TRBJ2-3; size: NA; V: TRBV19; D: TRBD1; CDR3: CASSRSPGTGAADTQYF; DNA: TGTGCCAGTAGTCGTTCTCCCGGGACAGGGGCGGCAGATACGCAGTATTTT
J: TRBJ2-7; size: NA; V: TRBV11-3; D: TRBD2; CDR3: CASSITQLAGGLREQYF; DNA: TGTGCCAGCAGCATAACCCAACTAGCGGGAGGGCTGAGGGAGCAGTACTTC
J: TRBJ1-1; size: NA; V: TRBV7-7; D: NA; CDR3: CASSPLGHLNTEAFF; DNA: TGTGCCAGCAGCCCGTTGGGGCATCTGAACACTGAAGCTTTCTTT
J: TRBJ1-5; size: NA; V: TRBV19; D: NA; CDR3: CASSIVSGLRGGQPQHF; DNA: TGTGCCAGTAGTATAGTATCGGGTTTAAGGGGAGGGCAGCCCCAGCATTTT
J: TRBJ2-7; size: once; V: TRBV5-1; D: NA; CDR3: CASSWGTGTSEQYF; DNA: TGCGCCAGCAGCTGGGGAACAGGAACCTCCGAGCAGTACTTC
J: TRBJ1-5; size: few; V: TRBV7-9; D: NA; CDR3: CSSSLAGGGDNQPQHF; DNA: TGTTCCAGCAGCTTAGCGGGCGGGGGCGACAATCAGCCCCAGCATTTT
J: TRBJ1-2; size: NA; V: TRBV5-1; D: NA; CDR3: CASSTDSFESYGYTF; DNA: TGCGCCAGCAGCACGGACAGCTTTGAGTCCTATGGCTACACCTTC
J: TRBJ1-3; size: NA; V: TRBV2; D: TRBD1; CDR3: CAILLGRTGENTIYF; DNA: TGTGCCATCCTGCTCGGACGGACAGGGGAAAACACCATATATTTT
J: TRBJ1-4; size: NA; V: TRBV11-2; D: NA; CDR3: CASREITSRSEKLFF; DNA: TGTGCCAGCAGGGAAATAACTAGTAGGTCGGAAAAACTGTTTTTT
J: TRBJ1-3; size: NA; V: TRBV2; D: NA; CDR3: CASSEATGRPSGNTIYF; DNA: TGTGCCAGCAGTGAAGCCACGGGAAGGCCCTCTGGAAACACCATATATTTT
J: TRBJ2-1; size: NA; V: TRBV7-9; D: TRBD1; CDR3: CSSSAGQVAYNEQFF; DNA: TGTTCCAGCAGCGCCGGACAGGTAGCCTACAATGAGCAGTTCTTC
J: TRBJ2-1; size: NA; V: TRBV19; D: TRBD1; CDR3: CASSQDRLIQYSEQFF; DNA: TGTGCCAGTAGCCAGGACAGGTTAATACAATATAGTGAGCAGTTCTTC